This T cell receptor (beta chain) was identified in a study of T cells in Graves' hyperthyroidism and ophthalmopathy. This clonotype was observed many times. Its antigen is currently unknown. No ophthalmopathy progression within 18 months constituted stable Graves' hyperthyroidism. Study-wide results and limits: Ophthalmopathy was separated from stable hyperthyroidism by a 13 V-J model.

Researchers amplified the TCR beta CDR3 regions from RNA transcripts. TCR CDR3 underwent first-round RT-PCR with the HTBI primer set. TCRdb re-derived calls from the multiplex PCR reads in MiXCR, one entry per CDR3 protein. The table includes fewer than 110,000 distinct CDR3 sequences, 16% detected once. Sequences were obtained from blood. The TCR comes from a woman aged 50 to 65 with Graves' hyperthyroidism.

CDR3 coding DNA: TGTGCCAGCAGCCCTTTTGACAGGTTACGGAATTCACCCCTCCACTTT. Translated, it gives CASSPFDRLRNSPLHF. V and J are TRBV6-1 and TRBJ1-6; TRBD1 might be the D (6 bases). The germline V gene has CDR1 MNHNS and CDR2 SASEGT. V dropped 6 bases and J dropped 7 bases, with 19 bases sitting between them. The CDR3 extends over 16 amino acids.